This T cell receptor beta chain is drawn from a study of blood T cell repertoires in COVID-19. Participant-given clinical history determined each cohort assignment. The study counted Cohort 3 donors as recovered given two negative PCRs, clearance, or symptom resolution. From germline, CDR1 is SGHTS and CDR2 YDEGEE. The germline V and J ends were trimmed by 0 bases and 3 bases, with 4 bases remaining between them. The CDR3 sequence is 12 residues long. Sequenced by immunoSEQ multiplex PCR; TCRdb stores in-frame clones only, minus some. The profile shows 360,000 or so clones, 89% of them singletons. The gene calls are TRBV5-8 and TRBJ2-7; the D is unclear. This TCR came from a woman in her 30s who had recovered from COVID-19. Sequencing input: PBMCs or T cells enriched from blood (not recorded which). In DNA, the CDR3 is TGTGCCAGCAGCTTGGTAGTCTACGAGCAGTACTTC. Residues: CASSLVVYEQYF.